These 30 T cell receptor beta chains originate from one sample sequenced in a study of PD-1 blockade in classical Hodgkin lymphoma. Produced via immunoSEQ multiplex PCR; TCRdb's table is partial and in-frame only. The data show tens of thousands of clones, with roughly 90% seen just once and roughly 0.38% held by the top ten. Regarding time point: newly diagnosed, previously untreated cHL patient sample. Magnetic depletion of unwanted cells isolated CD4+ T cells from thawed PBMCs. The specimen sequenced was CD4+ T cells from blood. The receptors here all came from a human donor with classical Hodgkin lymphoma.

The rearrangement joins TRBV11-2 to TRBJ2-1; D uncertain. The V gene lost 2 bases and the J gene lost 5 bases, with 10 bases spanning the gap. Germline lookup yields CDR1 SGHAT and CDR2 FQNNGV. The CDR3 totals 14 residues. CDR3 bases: TGTGCCAGCAGCTTAAGTAAGCGCAACAATGAGCAGTTCTTC. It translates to CASSLSKRNNEQFF.

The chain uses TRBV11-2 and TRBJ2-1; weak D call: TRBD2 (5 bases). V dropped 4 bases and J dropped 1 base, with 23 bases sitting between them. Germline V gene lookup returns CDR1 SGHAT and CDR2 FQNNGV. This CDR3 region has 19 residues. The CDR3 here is CASSSSASPVEGSYNEQFF. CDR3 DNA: TGTGCCAGCAGCTCCTCCGCCAGCCCCGTCGAGGGTTCCTACAATGAGCAGTTCTTC.

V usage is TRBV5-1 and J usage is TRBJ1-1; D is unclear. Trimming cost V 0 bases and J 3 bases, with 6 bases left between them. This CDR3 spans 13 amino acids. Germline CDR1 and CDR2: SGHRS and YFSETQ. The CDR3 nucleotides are TGCGCCAGCAGCTTGGGAGAGGACACTGAAGCTTTCTTT. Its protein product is CASSLGEDTEAFF.

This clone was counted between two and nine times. CDR3 region: CASSAGGTEAFF. CDR3 sequence (DNA): TGTGCCAGCAGCGCAGGGGGCACTGAAGCTTTCTTT. J is TRBJ1-1 and V is TRBV11-3, with 7 bases matching TRBD1. The CDR3 length is 12 residues. Germline values: CDR1 SGHNT, CDR2 YENEEA. V shed 5 bases and J 4 bases; nucleotides not matched to a gene: 1.

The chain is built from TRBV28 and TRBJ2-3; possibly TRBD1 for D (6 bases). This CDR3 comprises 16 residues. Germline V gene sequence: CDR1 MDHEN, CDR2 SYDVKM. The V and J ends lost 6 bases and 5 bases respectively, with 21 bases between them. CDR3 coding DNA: TGTGCCAGCAGGGCAAGTAGGGGGAATCGGCTAGATACGCAGTATTTT. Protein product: CASRASRGNRLDTQYF. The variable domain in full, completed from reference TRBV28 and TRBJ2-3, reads DVKVTQSSRYLVKRTGEKVFLECVQDMDHENMFWYRQDPGLGLRLIYFSYDVKMKEKGDIPEGYSVSREKKERFSLILESASTNQTSMYLCASRASRGNRLDTQYFGPGTRLTVL.

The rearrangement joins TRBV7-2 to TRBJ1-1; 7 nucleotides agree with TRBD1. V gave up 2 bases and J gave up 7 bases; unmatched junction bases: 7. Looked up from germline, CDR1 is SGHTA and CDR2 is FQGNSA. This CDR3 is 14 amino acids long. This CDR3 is CASSLTRGFFEAFF. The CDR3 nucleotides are TGTGCCAGCAGCTTAACCAGGGGGTTTTTTGAAGCTTTCTTT.

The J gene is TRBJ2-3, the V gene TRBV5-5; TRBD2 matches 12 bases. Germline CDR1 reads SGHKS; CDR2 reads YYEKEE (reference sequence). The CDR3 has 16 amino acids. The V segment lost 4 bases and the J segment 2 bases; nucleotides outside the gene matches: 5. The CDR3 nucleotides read TGTGCCAGCAGCCCTAGCGGGAGGGCCTTCACAGATACGCAGTATTTT. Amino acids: CASSPSGRAFTDTQYF.

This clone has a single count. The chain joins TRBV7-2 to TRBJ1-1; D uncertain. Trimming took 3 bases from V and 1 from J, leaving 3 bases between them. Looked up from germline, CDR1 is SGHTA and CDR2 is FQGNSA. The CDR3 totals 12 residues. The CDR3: CASSFPNTEAFF. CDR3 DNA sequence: TGTGCCAGCAGCTTCCCGAACACTGAAGCTTTCTTT.

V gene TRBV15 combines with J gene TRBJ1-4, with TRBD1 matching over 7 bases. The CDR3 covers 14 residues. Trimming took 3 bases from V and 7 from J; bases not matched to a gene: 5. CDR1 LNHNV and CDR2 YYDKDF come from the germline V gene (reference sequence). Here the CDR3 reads CATSRAGTAEKLFF. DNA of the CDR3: TGTGCCACCAGCAGGGCCGGGACAGCTGAAAAACTGTTTTTT.

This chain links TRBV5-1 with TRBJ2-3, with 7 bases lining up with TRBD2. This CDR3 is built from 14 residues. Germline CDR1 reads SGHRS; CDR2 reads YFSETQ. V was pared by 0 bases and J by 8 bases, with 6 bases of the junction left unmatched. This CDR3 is CASSLDRGEGTQYF. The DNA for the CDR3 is TGCGCCAGCAGCTTGGACCGCGGGGAGGGTACGCAGTATTTT. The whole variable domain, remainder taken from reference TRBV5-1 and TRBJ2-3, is KAGVTQTPRYLIKTRGQQVTLSCSPISGHRSVSWYQQTPGQGLQFLFEYFSETQRNKGNFPGRFSGRQFSNSRSEMNVSTLELGDSALYLCASSLDRGEGTQYFGPGTRLTVL.

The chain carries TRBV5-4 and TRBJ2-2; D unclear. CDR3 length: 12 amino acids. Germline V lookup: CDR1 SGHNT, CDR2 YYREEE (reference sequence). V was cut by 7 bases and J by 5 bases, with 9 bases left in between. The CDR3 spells CASGIVTGELFF. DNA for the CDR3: TGTGCCAGCGGTATCGTAACCGGGGAGCTGTTTTTT.

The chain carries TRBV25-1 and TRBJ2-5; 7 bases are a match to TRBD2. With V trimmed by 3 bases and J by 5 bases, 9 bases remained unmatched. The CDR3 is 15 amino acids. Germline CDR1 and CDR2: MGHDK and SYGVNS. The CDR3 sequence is CASSEMTWGGETQYF. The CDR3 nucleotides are TGTGCCAGCAGTGAGATGACGTGGGGGGGGGAGACCCAGTACTTC. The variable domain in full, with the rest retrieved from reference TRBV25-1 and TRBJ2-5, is EADIYQTPRYLVIGTGKKITLECSQTMGHDKMYWYQQDPGMELHLIHYSYGVNSTEKGDLSSESTVSRIRTEHFPLTLESARPSHTSQYLCASSEMTWGGETQYFGPGTRLLVL.

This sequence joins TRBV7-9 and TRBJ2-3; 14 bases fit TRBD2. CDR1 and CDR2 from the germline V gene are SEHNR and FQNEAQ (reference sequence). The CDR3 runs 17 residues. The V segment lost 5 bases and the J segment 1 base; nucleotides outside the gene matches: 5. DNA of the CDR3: TGTGCCAGCAGCCCCCGGGGACTAGCGGGGGGCACAGATACGCAGTATTTT. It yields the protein CASSPRGLAGGTDTQYF.

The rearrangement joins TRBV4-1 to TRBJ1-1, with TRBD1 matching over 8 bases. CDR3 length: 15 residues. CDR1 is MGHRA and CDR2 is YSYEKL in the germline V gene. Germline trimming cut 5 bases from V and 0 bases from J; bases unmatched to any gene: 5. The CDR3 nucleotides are TGCGCCAGCAGCGAAGCACAGGGGGTGAACACTGAAGCTTTCTTT. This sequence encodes CASSEAQGVNTEAFF.

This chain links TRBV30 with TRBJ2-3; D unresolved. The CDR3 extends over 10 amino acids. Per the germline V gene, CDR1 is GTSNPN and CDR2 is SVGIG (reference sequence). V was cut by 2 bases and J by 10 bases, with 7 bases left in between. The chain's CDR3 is CAWSRAPQYF. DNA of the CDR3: TGTGCCTGGAGTAGAGCACCGCAGTATTTT.

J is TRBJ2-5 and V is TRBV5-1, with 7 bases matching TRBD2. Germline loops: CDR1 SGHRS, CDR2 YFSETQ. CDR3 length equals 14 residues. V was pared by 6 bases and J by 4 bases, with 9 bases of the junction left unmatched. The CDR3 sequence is CASILGDYGETQYF. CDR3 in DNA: TGCGCCAGCATCCTGGGGGACTATGGAGAGACCCAGTACTTC.

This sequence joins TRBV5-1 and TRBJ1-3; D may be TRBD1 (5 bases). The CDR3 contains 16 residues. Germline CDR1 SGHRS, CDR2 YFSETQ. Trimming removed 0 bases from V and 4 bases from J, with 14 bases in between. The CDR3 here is CASSLGASGRGNTIYF. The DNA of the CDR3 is TGCGCCAGCAGCTTGGGGGCCTCAGGGAGAGGAAACACCATATATTTT.

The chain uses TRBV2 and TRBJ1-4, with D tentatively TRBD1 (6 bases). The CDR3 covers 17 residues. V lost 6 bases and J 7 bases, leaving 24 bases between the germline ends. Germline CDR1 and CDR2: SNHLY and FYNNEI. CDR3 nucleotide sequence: TGTGCCAGCAGAAGAGGGACATACCTCCCGGGAAGTGAAAAACTGTTTTTT. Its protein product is CASRRGTYLPGSEKLFF.

CDR3: CASRPNSGANVLTF. DNA for the CDR3: TGCGCCAGCAGACCCAACTCTGGGGCCAACGTCCTGACTTTC. The chain carries TRBV5-1 and TRBJ2-6; no clear D. Germline loops: CDR1 SGHRS, CDR2 YFSETQ. CDR3 length: 14 residues. V shed 5 bases and J shed 0 bases, with 6 bases lying between them.

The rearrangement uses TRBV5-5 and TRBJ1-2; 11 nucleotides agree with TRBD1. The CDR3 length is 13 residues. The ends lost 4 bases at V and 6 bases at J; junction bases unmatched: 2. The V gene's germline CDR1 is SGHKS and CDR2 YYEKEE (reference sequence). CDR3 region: CASSGQGADGYTF. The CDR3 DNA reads TGTGCCAGCAGCGGACAGGGGGCTGATGGCTACACCTTC. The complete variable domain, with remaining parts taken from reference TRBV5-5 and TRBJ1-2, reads DAGVTQSPTHLIKTRGQQVTLRCSPISGHKSVSWYQQVLGQGPQFIFQYYEKEERGRGNFPDRFSARQFPNYSSELNVNALLLGDSALYLCASSGQGADGYTFGSGTRLTVV.

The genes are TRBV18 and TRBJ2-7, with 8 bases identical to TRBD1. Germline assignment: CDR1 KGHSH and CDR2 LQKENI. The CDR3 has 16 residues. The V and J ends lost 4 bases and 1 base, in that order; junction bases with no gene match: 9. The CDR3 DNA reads TGTGCCAGCTCACGAATGCCGGGACAGGCGTCCTACGAGCAGTACTTC. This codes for CASSRMPGQASYEQYF. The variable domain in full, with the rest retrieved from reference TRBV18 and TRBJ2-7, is NAGVMQNPRHLVRRRGQEARLRCSPMKGHSHVYWYRQLPEEGLKFMVYLQKENIIDESGMPKERFSAEFPKEGPSILRIQQVVRGDSAAYFCASSRMPGQASYEQYFGPGTRLTVT.

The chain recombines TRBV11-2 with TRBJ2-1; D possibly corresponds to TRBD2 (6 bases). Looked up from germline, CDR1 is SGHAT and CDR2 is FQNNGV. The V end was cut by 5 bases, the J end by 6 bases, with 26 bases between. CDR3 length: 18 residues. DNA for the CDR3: TGTGCCAGCAGCCCCGCCAGGCTGGGGGGTCGGGTACGCAATGAGCAGTTCTTC. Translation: CASSPARLGGRVRNEQFF.

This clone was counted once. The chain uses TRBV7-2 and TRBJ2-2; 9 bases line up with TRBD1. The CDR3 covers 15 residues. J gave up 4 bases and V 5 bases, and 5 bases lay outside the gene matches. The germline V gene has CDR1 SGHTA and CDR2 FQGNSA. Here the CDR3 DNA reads TGTGCCAGCAGCCCACAGGGGGCGGGCACCGGGGAGCTGTTTTTT. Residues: CASSPQGAGTGELFF.

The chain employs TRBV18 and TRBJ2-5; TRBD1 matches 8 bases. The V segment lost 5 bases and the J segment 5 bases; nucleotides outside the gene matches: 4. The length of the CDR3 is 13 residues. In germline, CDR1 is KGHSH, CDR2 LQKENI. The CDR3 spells CASSSRTGETQYF. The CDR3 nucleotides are TGTGCCAGCTCAAGTCGGACAGGGGAGACCCAGTACTTC.

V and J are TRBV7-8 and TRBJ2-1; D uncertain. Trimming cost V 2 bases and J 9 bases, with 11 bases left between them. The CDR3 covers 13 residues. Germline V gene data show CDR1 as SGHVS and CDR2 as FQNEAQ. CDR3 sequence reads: CASSLLPDLEQFF. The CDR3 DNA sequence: TGTGCCAGCAGCTTACTCCCCGATCTTGAGCAGTTCTTC.

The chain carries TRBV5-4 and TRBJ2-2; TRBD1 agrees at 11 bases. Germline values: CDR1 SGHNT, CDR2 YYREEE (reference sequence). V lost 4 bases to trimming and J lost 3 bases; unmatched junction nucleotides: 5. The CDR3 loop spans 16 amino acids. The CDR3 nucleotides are TGTGCCAGCAGCCCAGGGACAGGGGGATACACCGGGGAGCTGTTTTTT. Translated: CASSPGTGGYTGELFF.

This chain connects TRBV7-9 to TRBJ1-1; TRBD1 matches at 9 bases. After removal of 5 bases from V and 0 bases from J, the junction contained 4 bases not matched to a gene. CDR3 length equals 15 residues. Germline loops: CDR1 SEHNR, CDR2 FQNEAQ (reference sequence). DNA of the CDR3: TGTGCCAGCAGCGCCGACAGGGGGATGAACACTGAAGCTTTCTTT. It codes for CASSADRGMNTEAFF.

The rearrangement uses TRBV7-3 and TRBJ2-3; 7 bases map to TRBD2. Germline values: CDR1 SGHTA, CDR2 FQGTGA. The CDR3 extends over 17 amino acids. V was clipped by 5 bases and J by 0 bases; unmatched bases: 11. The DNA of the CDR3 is TGTGCCAGCAGCCTGGCACTTAGGCGGGGGAGCACAGATACGCAGTATTTT. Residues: CASSLALRRGSTDTQYF.

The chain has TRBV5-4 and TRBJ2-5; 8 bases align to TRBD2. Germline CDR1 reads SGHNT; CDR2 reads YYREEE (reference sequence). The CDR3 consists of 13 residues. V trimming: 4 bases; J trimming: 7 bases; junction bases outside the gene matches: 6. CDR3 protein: CASSPGGGATQYF. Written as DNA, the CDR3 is TGTGCCAGCAGCCCCGGGGGGGGAGCGACCCAGTACTTC.

CDR3 loop: CASSYAQGAANEKLFF. CDR3 coding DNA: TGTGCCAGCAGTTACGCCCAGGGGGCAGCTAATGAAAAACTGTTTTTT. The chain employs TRBV6-6 and TRBJ1-4, with TRBD1 matching over 8 bases. V trimming: 2 bases; J trimming: 3 bases; junction bases outside the gene matches: 5. This CDR3 has 16 residues. Germline values: CDR1 MNHNY, CDR2 SVGAGI (reference sequence).